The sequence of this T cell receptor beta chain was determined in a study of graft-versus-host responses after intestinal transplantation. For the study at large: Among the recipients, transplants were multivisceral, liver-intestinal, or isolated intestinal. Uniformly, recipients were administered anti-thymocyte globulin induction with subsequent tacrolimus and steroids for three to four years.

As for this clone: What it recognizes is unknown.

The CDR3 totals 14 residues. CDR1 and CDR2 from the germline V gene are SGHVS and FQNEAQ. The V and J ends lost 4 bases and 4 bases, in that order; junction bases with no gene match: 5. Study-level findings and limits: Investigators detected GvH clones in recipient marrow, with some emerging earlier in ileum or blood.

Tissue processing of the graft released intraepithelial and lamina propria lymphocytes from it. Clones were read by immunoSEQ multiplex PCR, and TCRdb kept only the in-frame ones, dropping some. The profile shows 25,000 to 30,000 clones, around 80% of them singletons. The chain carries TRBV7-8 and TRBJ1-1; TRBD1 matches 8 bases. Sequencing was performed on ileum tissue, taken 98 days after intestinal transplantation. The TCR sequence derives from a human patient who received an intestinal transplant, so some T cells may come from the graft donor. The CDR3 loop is CASSSDRGVTEAFF. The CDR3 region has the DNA TGTGCCAGCAGCTCTGACAGGGGAGTCACTGAAGCTTTCTTT. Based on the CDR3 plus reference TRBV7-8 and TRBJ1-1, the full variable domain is GAGVSQSPRYKVAKRGQDVALRCDPISGHVSLFWYQQALGQGPEFLTYFQNEAQLDKSGLPSDRFFAERPEGSVSTLKIQRTQQEDSAVYLCASSSDRGVTEAFFGQGTRLTVV.